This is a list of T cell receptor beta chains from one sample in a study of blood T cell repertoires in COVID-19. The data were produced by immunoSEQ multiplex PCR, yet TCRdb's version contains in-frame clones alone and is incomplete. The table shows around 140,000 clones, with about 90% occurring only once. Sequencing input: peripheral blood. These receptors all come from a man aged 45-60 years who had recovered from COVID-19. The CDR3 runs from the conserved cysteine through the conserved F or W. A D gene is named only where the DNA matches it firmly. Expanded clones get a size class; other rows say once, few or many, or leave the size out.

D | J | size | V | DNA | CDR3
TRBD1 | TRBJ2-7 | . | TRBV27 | TGTGCCAGCAGCCGACTGGACAGGGGTAGTTCCTACGAGCAGTACTTC | CASSRLDRGSSYEQYF
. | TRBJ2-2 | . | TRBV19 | TGTGCCAGTAGTAAAACAGACCACCCCGGGGAGCTGTTTTTT | CASSKTDHPGELFF
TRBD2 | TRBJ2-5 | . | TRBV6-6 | TGTGCCAGCAGTTATTACGGGGGGCAAGAGACCCAGTACTTC | CASSYYGGQETQYF
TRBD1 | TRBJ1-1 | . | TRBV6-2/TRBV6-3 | TGTGCCAGCAGTTACGTCAGGGGGCTAACTGAAGCTTTCTTT | CASSYVRGLTEAFF
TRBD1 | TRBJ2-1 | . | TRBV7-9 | TGTGCCAGCAGCTCGACAGGGGGATCCTACAATGAGCAGTTCTTC | CASSSTGGSYNEQFF
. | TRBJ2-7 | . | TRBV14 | TGTGCCAGCAGCCCGAGAATTAAGGGGATAGACGAGCAGTACTTC | CASSPRIKGIDEQYF
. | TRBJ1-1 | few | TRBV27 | TGTGCCAGCAGTTTACGGCCGGGGTGGACTGAAGCTTTCTTT | CASSLRPGWTEAFF
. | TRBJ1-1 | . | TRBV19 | TGTGCCAGTAGCCCAAAAAAACCCGGGATCGCTGAAGCTTTCTTT | CASSPKKPGIAEAFF
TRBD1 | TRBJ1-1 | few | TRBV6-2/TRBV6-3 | TGTGCCAGCAGTAGGGGAGGAACAGGGGCGAACACTGAAGCTTTCTTT | CASSRGGTGANTEAFF
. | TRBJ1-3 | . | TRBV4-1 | TGCGCCAGCAGCCAACCGAGGCAGGGGAAGAAAAACACCATATATTTT | CASSQPRQGKKNTIYF
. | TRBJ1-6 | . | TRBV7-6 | TGTGCCAGCAGCCAATATAATTCACCCCTCCACTTT | CASSQYNSPLHF
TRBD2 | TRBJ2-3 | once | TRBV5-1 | TGCGCCAGCAGCAAACTAGCGGTGGCTAGCACAGATACGCAGTATTTT | CASSKLAVASTDTQYF
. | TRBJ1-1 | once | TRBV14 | TGTGCCAGCAGCCCGAGGCTGAACACTGAAGCTTTCTTT | CASSPRLNTEAFF
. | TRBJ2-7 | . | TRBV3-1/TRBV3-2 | TGTGCCAGCAGCCAAAGGCAGGGCTACGAGCAGTACTTC | CASSQRQGYEQYF
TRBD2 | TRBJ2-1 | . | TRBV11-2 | TGTGCCAGCAGCTTAAGTTTTTCCGGGGGGGCAAAAAATGAGCAGTTCTTC | CASSLSFSGGAKNEQFF
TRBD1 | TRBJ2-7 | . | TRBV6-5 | TGTGCCAGCCAGGGGGCAGGGCTCCCCCCATACGAGCAGTACTTC | CASQGAGLPPYEQYF
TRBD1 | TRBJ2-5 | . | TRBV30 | TGTGCCTGGACAACGGACAGGTGGGGAGAGACCCAGTACTTC | CAWTTDRWGETQYF
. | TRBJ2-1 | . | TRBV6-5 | TGTGCCAGCAGTTACCGGTTTGGCCCGGGCTACAATGAGCAGTTCTTC | CASSYRFGPGYNEQFF
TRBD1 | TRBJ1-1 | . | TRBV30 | TGTGCCTGGAGCCACCCAGGGGGCACTGAAGCTTTCTTT | CAWSHPGGTEAFF
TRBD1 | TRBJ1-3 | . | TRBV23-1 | TGCGCCAGCGGACTTGGGACAGTGGGAAACACCATATATTTT | CASGLGTVGNTIYF
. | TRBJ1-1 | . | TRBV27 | TGTGCCAGCAGTTTAACTAGGGGGTTGGGCACTGAAGCTTTCTTT | CASSLTRGLGTEAFF
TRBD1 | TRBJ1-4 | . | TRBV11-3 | TGTGCCAGCAGCTTAACAAAACGGACAGGGACTAATGAAAAACTGTTTTTT | CASSLTKRTGTNEKLFF
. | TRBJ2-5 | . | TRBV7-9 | TGTGCCAGCAGCCTGGAGGGGGGGGCGCTCCGAGAGACCCAGTACTTC | CASSLEGGALRETQYF
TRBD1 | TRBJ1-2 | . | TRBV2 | TGTGCCAGCAGGGCGGGACAGGGGGGTAACTATGGCTACACCTTC | CASRAGQGGNYGYTF
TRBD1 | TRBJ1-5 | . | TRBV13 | TGTGCCAGCAGCTTATCTCAGGGGGCAAGGAGCAATCAGCCCCAGCATTTT | CASSLSQGARSNQPQHF
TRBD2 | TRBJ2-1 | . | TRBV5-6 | TGTGCCAGCAGCTTGCTAGCGGGGGTGGTAAATGAGCAGTTCTTC | CASSLLAGVVNEQFF
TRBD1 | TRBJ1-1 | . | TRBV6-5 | TGTGCCAGCAGTCGGACAGGCCTAATGAACACTGAAGCTTTCTTT | CASSRTGLMNTEAFF
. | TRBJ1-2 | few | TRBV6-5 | TGTGCCAGCAGATCCACGAGGGAGTTCTATGGCTACACCTTC | CASRSTREFYGYTF